Following are 22 T cell receptor beta chains from one sample sequenced in a study of T cell repertoires in ileal Crohn's disease. Time point meaning: neoterminal ileum biopsy at postoperative endoscopy, about 6 months after surgery. Here immunoSEQ multiplex PCR was the method, and the copy in TCRdb shows in-frame clones only, minus some. This sample carries about 10,000 clones, approximately 80% of them seen once, and the ten largest clones take more than 15%. The sequencing sample was made of ileal tissue. The receptors derive from an adult with Crohn's disease.

This clone has only one observation. The chain employs TRBV25-1 and TRBJ1-2; 8 bases map to TRBD1. From germline, CDR1 is MGHDK and CDR2 SYGVNS. The CDR3 extends over 13 amino acids. V lost 7 bases and J lost 5; bases outside the gene matches: 6. This chain's CDR3 is CASTGQGDYGYTF. The CDR3 DNA follows: TGTGCCAGCACAGGACAGGGTGATTATGGCTACACCTTC.

V usage is TRBV2 and J usage is TRBJ1-2, with a tentative D call TRBD1 (5 bases). CDR1 SNHLY and CDR2 FYNNEI come from the germline V gene. Trimming stripped 6 bases from V and 4 bases from J, with 15 bases between. The CDR3 covers 14 residues. The CDR3 protein is CASRGLTVLYGYTF. In DNA form, the CDR3 reads TGTGCCAGCAGGGGCCTGACAGTACTCTATGGCTACACCTTC.

This clone appeared a few times. The V call is TRBV6-5, the J call TRBJ2-5, with TRBD1 identical over 9 bases. V dropped 6 bases and J dropped 4; count of bases not matched to a gene: 9. Germline CDR1 is MNHEY and CDR2 is SVGAGI. This CDR3 is 15 amino acids long. The CDR3 sequence is CASRATGGWGETQYF. In DNA form, the CDR3 reads TGTGCCAGCAGGGCTACAGGGGGCTGGGGAGAGACCCAGTACTTC.

The V call is TRBV7-2, the J call TRBJ1-2, with 9 bases aligning to TRBD1. The V segment lost 5 bases and the J segment 5 bases; nucleotides outside the gene matches: 9. The CDR3 has 15 residues. The germline V gene has CDR1 SGHTA and CDR2 FQGNSA. The CDR3: CASSTWDRDEYGYTF. The CDR3 DNA reads TGTGCCAGCAGCACATGGGACAGGGACGAATATGGCTACACCTTC. Together with reference TRBV7-2 and TRBJ1-2, the CDR3 gives the full variable domain: GAGVSQSPSNKVTEKGKDVELRCDPISGHTALYWYRQSLGQGLEFLIYFQGNSAPDKSGLPSDRFSAERTGGSVSTLTIQRTQQEDSAVYLCASSTWDRDEYGYTFGSGTRLTVV.

The chain is built from TRBV5-1 and TRBJ1-4; unclear D gene. The V end was cut by 0 bases, the J end by 3 bases, with 6 bases between. Germline CDR1 and CDR2: SGHRS and YFSETQ. The CDR3 has 14 residues. DNA of the CDR3: TGCGCCAGCAGCTTGGGCACTTCTAATGAAAAACTGTTTTTT. Encoded protein: CASSLGTSNEKLFF.

This chain connects TRBV6-1 to TRBJ2-7, with a tentative D call TRBD2 (6 bases). V lost 7 bases, J lost 3 bases, and 16 bases lay in between. There are 14 residues in the CDR3. Germline V gene lookup returns CDR1 MNHNS and CDR2 SASEGT. The CDR3 DNA is TGTGCCAGCATTCTGGCGGGGAATAGCTACGAGCAGTACTTC. It translates to CASILAGNSYEQYF.

The chain employs TRBV10-2 and TRBJ2-4; TRBD1 matches 9 bases. Germline trimming cut 4 bases from V and 0 bases from J; bases unmatched to any gene: 16. CDR3 length: 20 amino acids. Per germline, CDR1 WSHSY and CDR2 SAAADI. Here the CDR3 DNA reads TGCGCCAGCAGTGTGGAGGGACAGGGATTATTAATTATAGCCAAAAACATTCAGTACTTC. The encoded protein is CASSVEGQGLLIIAKNIQYF.

The genes are TRBV2 and TRBJ2-3; TRBD1 might be the D (6 bases). Trimming pared 7 bases from V and 0 bases from J, leaving 14 bases between. From germline, CDR1 is SNHLY and CDR2 FYNNEI. This CDR3 is 15 amino acids long. Here the CDR3 DNA reads TGTGCCAGCAACCTACAGGGTAGTAGCACAGATACGCAGTATTTT. Its protein product is CASNLQGSSTDTQYF.

This rearrangement joins TRBV4-3 to TRBJ2-7, with 7 bases identical to TRBD1. The CDR3 is made up of 16 amino acids. The junction had 12 bases not matched to a gene; V was cut back by 3 bases and J by 4 bases. Germline-derived CDR1 and CDR2 are LGHNA and YSLEER. CDR3 in amino acids: CASSQNSGGRGYEQYF. As DNA, the CDR3 is TGCGCCAGCAGCCAGAATAGTGGGGGCAGGGGGTACGAGCAGTACTTC.

CDR3 sequence reads: CASRPSGLTDTQYF. The CDR3 DNA reads TGTGCCAGCAGGCCTAGCGGACTCACAGATACGCAGTATTTT. The chain employs TRBV28 and TRBJ2-3; 7 nucleotides line up with TRBD2. V lost 6 bases to trimming and J lost 2 bases; unmatched junction nucleotides: 5. The CDR3 totals 14 residues. Germline values: CDR1 MDHEN, CDR2 SYDVKM.

The chain employs TRBV5-1 and TRBJ2-1; tentatively, D is TRBD1 (6 bases). V was trimmed by 5 bases and J by 3 bases, leaving 12 bases between them. CDR3 length: 14 amino acids. Germline lookup yields CDR1 SGHRS and CDR2 YFSETQ. Here the CDR3 reads CASRRGKDYNEQFF. CDR3 nucleotides: TGCGCCAGCAGAAGGGGGAAAGACTACAATGAGCAGTTCTTC.

This clone has just a few counts. The V call is TRBV6-5, the J call TRBJ1-2, with TRBD1 identical over 11 bases. The ends lost 6 bases at V and 4 bases at J; junction bases unmatched: 7. This CDR3 has 15 amino acids. CDR1 is MNHEY, CDR2 SVGAGI, per germline. CDR3 region: CASRSDRGRIYGYTF. In DNA, the CDR3 is TGTGCCAGCAGGTCGGACAGGGGGCGCATCTATGGCTACACCTTC.

The CDR3 here is CASTSGTSSSQETQYF. The CDR3 coding sequence is TGCGCCAGCACCTCCGGGACTAGCAGTAGTCAAGAGACCCAGTACTTC. The chain recombines TRBV10-2 with TRBJ2-5; 9 bases are a match to TRBD2. The germline V gene encodes CDR1 WSHSY and CDR2 SAAADI. Trimming took 7 bases from V and 2 from J; bases not matched to a gene: 11. The CDR3 is 16 residues long.

CDR3 in amino acids: CASSSLGGSYNEQFF. The CDR3 DNA sequence: TGTGCCAGCAGCTCGCTCGGGGGGTCCTACAATGAGCAGTTCTTC. This chain connects TRBV11-2 to TRBJ2-1; the match to TRBD2 covers 7 bases. The CDR3 length is 15 residues. Germline trimming cut 4 bases from V and 1 base from J; bases unmatched to any gene: 4. Germline lookup yields CDR1 SGHAT and CDR2 FQNNGV.

The chain couples TRBV6-5 to TRBJ2-5; TRBD1 is a possible D gene (6 bases). V lost 6 bases, J lost 5 bases, and 16 bases lay in between. This CDR3 has 14 residues. Germline lookup yields CDR1 MNHEY and CDR2 SVGAGI. The CDR3 coding sequence is TGTGCCAGCAGCCCGCATGGGGGCTGGGAGACCCAGTACTTC. It yields the protein CASSPHGGWETQYF.

This rearrangement joins TRBV28 to TRBJ2-5, with a tentative D call TRBD1 (7 bases). The CDR3 has 17 amino acids. V was shortened by 7 bases and J by 7 bases, with 28 bases between the two germline ends. CDR1 MDHEN and CDR2 SYDVKM come from the germline V gene. CDR3 DNA: TGTGCCAGCATAAGATCGGGCAGGGGGAAGGAGGGGGCGACCCAGTACTTC. Translation: CASIRSGRGKEGATQYF.

This clone has just one count. The CDR3 DNA is TGCGCCAGCAGCCAACAAGTTGGCGTATGGGGGGATAGTTCACCCCTCCACTTT. Translating it yields CASSQQVGVWGDSSPLHF. The J gene is TRBJ1-6, the V gene TRBV4-3; tentatively, D is TRBD1 (5 bases). The germline CDR1 and CDR2 sequences are LGHNA and YSLEER. The CDR3 length is 18 residues. Trimming took off 2 bases at V and 9 bases at J, with 23 bases between the two ends.

The rearrangement links TRBV6-6 to TRBJ1-5; 7 nucleotides align to TRBD1. Trimming cost V 0 bases and J 9 bases; bases outside gene matches: 2. Germline values: CDR1 MNHNY, CDR2 SVGAGI (reference sequence). CDR3 length: 13 amino acids. DNA for the CDR3: TGTGCCAGCAGTTACTCGGAGGGGGCGCCCCAGCATTTT. It yields the protein CASSYSEGAPQHF.

This chain connects TRBV4-1 to TRBJ2-1; the match to TRBD2 covers 13 bases. Germline lookup yields CDR1 MGHRA and CDR2 YSYEKL. The CDR3 sequence is 17 residues long. J was trimmed by 3 bases and V by 2 bases; bases with no gene match: 4. DNA of the CDR3: TGCGCCAGCAGCCAACGGGGACTAGCGGGGTTCTACAATGAGCAGTTCTTC. Translating it yields CASSQRGLAGFYNEQFF.

The J gene is TRBJ2-1, the V gene TRBV30, with D perhaps TRBD2 (7 bases). The CDR3 sequence is 13 residues long. The V and J ends lost 0 bases and 8 bases respectively, with 11 bases between them. Germline loops: CDR1 GTSNPN, CDR2 SVGIG (reference sequence). DNA for the CDR3: TGTGCCTGGAGTGTAGGGGGGGTGCATGAGCAGTTCTTC. Translating it yields CAWSVGGVHEQFF.

This clone was counted between two and nine times. The V gene is TRBV2, the J gene TRBJ1-2, with 9 bases matching TRBD1. The V gene's germline CDR1 is SNHLY and CDR2 FYNNEI. The CDR3 runs to 15 residues. With 4 bases clipped from V and 3 bases from J, the junction kept 6 bases outside the gene matches. CDR3 coding DNA: TGTGCCAGCAGTGTTCGGGACAGGGAATACTATGGCTACACCTTC. Protein product: CASSVRDREYYGYTF. Using reference TRBV2 and TRBJ1-2 for the parts outside the CDR3, the full variable domain is EPEVTQTPSHQVTQMGQEVILRCVPISNHLYFYWYRQILGQKVEFLVSFYNNEISEKSEIFDDQFSVERPDGSNFTLKIRSTKLEDSAMYFCASSVRDREYYGYTFGSGTRLTVV.

The chain links TRBV7-2 to TRBJ2-5, with 7 bases matching TRBD2. Trimming at V came to 1 base and at J to 4 bases, leaving 6 bases not matched to a gene. CDR1 SGHTA and CDR2 FQGNSA come from the germline V gene. CDR3 length: 15 residues. CDR3 loop: CASSLGGGWGETQYF. The DNA for the CDR3 is TGTGCCAGCAGCTTAGGCGGGGGATGGGGAGAGACCCAGTACTTC.